This TCR beta chain was observed in a study of control samples from healthy donors and cancer patients. The CDR3 is 16 amino acids. V shed 4 bases and J 7 bases; nucleotides not matched to a gene: 9. In germline, CDR1 is SGHNT, CDR2 YYREEE (reference sequence). Generated by immunoSEQ multiplex PCR, the TCRdb table keeps only in-frame clones and is missing some. The sample has some 130,000 clones, just over 90% seen once; the top ten hold 1.7%. Sequenced sample: PBMCs. This chain joins TRBV5-4 and TRBJ1-6; 9 bases match TRBD1. The origin of this receptor is a man aged 50 or older with head and neck cancer. CDR3 nucleotides: TGTGCCAGCAGCCGGCCGGACAGGGGTTTCAATTCACCCCTCCACTTT. Protein sequence: CASSRPDRGFNSPLHF.